This T cell receptor (beta chain) was recovered during a study of blood T cell repertoires in COVID-19. Study in general: Nucleic acid was either cDNA or gDNA, and it came from T cells, B-cell-depleted T cells, or PBMCs.

The table came from immunoSEQ multiplex PCR; TCRdb's copy has only in-frame clones and leaves some out. Among roughly 300,000 clones listed, 90% were seen once. This CDR3 spans 15 amino acids. Germline V gene sequence: CDR1 MNHEY, CDR2 SMNVEV (reference sequence). V lost 0 bases, J lost 6 bases, and 14 bases lay in between. The chain combines TRBV27 with TRBJ1-1; weak D call: TRBD1 (6 bases). Sequencing input: peripheral blood. The sequence was obtained from a woman aged 25 to 45 with COVID-19, enrolled during active disease. The CDR3 loop reads CASSLSILRTAEAFF. CDR3 coding DNA: TGTGCCAGCAGTTTATCGATATTGCGGACAGCTGAAGCTTTCTTT.